The T cell receptor beta chain under discussion was sequenced for a study of cytomegalovirus exposure and HLA in healthy donors. Libraries were prepared by immunoSEQ multiplex PCR; TCRdb keeps only in-frame clonotypes and omits some of them. The repertoire holds about 240,000 clones, with approximately 86% as singletons. CDR3 size: 13 residues. V was pared by 0 bases and J by 7 bases, with 5 bases of the junction left unmatched. Germline V gives CDR1 GTSNPN, CDR2 SVGIG (reference sequence). Sequenced sample: PBMCs. The receptor was isolated from a young woman in good health and CMV-seropositive. V is TRBV30 and J is TRBJ1-2; TRBD1 matches at 7 bases. CDR3 in DNA: TGTGCCTGGAGTGTAGGGGGCGCGGTTGGCTACACCTTC. Its protein is CAWSVGGAVGYTF.